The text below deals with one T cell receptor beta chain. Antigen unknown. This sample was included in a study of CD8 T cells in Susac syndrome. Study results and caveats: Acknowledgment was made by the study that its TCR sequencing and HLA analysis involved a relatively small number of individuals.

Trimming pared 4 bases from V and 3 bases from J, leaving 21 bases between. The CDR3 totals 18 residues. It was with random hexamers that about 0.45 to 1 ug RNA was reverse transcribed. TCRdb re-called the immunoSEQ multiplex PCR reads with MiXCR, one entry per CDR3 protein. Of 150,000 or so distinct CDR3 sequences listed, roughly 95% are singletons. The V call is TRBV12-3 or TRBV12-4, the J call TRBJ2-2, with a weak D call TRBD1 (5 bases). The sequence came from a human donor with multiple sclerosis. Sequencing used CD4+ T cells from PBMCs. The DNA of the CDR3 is TGTGCCAGCAGTTCAATGCTTAGGGGTTTGAGATACACCGGGGAGCTGTTTTTT. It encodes CASSSMLRGLRYTGELFF.